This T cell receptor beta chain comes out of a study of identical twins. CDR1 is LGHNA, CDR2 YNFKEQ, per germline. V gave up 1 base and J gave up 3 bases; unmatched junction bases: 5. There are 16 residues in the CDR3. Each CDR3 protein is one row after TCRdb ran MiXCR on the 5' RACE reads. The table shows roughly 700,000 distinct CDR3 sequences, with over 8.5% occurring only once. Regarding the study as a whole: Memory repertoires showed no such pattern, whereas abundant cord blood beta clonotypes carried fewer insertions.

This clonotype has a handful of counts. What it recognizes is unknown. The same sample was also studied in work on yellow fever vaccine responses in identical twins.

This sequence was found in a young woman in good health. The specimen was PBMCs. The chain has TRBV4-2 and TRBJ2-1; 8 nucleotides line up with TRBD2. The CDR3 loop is CASSQGSGKDYNEQFF. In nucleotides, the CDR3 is TGTGCCAGCAGCCAAGGTAGCGGGAAGGACTACAATGAGCAGTTCTTC.